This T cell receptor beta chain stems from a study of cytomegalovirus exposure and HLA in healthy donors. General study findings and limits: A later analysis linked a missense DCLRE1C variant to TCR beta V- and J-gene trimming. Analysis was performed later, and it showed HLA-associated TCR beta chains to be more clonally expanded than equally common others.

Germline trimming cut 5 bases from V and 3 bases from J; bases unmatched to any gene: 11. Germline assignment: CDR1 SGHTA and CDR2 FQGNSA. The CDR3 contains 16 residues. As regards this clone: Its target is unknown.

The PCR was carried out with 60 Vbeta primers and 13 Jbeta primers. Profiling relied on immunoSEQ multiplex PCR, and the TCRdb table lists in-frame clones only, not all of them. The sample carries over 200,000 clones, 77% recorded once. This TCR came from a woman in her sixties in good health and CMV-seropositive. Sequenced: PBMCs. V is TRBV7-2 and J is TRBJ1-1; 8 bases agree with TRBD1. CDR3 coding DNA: TGTGCCAGCAGCCATTACATTGGACAGGGTGACACTGAAGCTTTCTTT. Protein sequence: CASSHYIGQGDTEAFF.